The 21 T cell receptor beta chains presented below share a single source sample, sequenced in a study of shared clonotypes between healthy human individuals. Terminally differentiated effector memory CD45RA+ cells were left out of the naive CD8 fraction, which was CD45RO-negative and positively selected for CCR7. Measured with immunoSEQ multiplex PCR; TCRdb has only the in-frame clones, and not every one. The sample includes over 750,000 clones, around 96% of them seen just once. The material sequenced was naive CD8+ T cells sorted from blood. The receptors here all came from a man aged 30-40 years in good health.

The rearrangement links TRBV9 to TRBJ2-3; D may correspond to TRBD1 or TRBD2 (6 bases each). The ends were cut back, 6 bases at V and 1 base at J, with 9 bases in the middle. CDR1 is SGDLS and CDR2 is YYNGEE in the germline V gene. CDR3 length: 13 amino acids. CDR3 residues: CASKGGGTDTQYF. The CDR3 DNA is TGTGCCAGCAAGGGGGGCGGCACAGATACGCAGTATTTT.

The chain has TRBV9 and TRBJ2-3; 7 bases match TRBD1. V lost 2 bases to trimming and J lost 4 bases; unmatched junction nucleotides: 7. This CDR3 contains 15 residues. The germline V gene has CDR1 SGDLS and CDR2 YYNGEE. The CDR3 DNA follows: TGTGCCAGCAGCGTTTGGGGACAGAATTCAGATACGCAGTATTTT. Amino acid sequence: CASSVWGQNSDTQYF.

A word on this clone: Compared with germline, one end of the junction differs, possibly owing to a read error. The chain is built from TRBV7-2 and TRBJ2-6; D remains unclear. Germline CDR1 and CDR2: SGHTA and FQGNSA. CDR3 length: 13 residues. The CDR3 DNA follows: TGTGCCAACAGCCCTAATAGCGCCAACGTCCTGACTTTC. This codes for CANSPNSANVLTF.

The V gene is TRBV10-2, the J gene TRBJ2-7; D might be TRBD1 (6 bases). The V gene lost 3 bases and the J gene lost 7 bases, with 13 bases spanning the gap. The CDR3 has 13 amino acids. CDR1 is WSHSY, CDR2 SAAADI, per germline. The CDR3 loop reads CASSDYRAGEQYF. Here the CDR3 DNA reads TGCGCCAGCAGTGATTACAGGGCGGGTGAGCAGTACTTC.

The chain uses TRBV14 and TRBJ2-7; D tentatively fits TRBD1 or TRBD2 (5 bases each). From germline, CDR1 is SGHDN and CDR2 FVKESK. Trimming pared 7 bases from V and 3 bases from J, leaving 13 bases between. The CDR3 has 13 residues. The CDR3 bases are TGTGCCAGCAACTTTGGGGGTAACTACGAGCAGTACTTC. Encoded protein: CASNFGGNYEQYF. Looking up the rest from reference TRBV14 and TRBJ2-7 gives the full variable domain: EAGVTQFPSHSVIEKGQTVTLRCDPISGHDNLYWYRRVMGKEIKFLLHFVKESKQDESGMPNNRFLAERTGGTYSTLKVQPAELEDSGVYFCASNFGGNYEQYFGPGTRLTVT.

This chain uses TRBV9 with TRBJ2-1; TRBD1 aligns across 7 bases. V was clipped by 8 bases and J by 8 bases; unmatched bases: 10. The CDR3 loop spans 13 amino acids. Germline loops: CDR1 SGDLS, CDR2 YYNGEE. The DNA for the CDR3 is TGTGCCAGTCATTCGGACAGGAACGATGAGCAGTTCTTC. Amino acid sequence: CASHSDRNDEQFF.

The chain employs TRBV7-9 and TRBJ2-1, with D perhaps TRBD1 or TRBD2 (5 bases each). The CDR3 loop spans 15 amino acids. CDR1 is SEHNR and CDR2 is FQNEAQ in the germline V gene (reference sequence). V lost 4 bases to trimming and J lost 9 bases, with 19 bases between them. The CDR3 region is CASSWPGRSNFEQFF. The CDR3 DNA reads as TGTGCCAGCAGCTGGCCGGGGCGATCGAATTTTGAGCAGTTCTTC.

DNA for the CDR3: TGTGCCAGCAGCCAGAACCCAGGAGCGCCCGGGGAGCTGTTTTTT. Translation: CASSQNPGAPGELFF. The chain recombines TRBV14 with TRBJ2-2; D is uncertain. Germline V CDR1 and CDR2: SGHDN, FVKESK. Trimming stripped 3 bases from V and 6 bases from J, with 14 bases between. CDR3 length equals 15 residues.

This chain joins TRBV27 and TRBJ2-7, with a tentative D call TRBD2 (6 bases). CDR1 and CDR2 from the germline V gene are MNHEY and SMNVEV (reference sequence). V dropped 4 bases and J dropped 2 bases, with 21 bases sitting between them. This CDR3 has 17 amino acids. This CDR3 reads CASSSLETGLRTYEQYF. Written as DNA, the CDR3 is TGTGCCAGCAGTTCATTGGAAACGGGACTGCGTACCTACGAGCAGTACTTC.

Written as DNA, the CDR3 is TGTGCCAGCAGCTTTGACGGGACAGGGTGGGGGGAGCTGTTTTTT. This sequence encodes CASSFDGTGWGELFF. The rearrangement links TRBV5-4 to TRBJ2-2, with 9 bases aligning to TRBD1. V was clipped by 2 bases and J by 8 bases; unmatched bases: 7. The CDR3 sequence is 15 residues long. Germline CDR1 SGHNT, CDR2 YYREEE (reference sequence).

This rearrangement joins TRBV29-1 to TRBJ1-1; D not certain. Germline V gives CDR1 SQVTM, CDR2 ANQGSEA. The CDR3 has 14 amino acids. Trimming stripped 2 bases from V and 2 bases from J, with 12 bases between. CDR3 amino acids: CSVEPSRDNTEAFF. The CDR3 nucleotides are TGCAGCGTTGAACCATCCCGAGACAACACTGAAGCTTTCTTT. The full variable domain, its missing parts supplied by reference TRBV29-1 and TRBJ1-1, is SAVISQKPSRDICQRGTSLTIQCQVDSQVTMMFWYRQQPGQSLTLIATANQGSEATYESGFVIDKFPISRPNLTFSTLTVSNMSPEDSSIYLCSVEPSRDNTEAFFGQGTRLTVV.

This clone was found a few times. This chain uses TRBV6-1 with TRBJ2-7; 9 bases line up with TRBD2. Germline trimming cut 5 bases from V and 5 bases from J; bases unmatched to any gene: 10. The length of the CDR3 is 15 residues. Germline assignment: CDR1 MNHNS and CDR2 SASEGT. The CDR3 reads CASSPGAGGGNEQYF. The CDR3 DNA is TGTGCCAGCAGTCCGGGGGCGGGAGGGGGAAACGAGCAGTACTTC.

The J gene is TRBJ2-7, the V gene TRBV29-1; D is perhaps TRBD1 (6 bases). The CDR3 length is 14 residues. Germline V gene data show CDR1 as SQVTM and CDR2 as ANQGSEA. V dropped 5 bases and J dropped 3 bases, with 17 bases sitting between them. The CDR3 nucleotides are TGCAGCGTTCTTCGGGCAGGGGCCGACTACGAGCAGTACTTC. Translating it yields CSVLRAGADYEQYF.

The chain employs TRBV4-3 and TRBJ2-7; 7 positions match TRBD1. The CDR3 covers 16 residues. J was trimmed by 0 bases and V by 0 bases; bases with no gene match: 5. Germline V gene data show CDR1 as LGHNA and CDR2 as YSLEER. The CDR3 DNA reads TGCGCCAGCAGCCAAGATCTGGGGACAGACTCCTACGAGCAGTACTTC. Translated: CASSQDLGTDSYEQYF.

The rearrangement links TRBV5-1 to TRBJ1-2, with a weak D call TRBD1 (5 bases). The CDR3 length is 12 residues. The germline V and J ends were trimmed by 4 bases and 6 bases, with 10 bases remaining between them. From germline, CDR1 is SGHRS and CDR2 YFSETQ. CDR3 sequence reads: CASSPRGDGYTF. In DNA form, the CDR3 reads TGCGCCAGCAGCCCCCGGGGGGATGGCTACACCTTC.

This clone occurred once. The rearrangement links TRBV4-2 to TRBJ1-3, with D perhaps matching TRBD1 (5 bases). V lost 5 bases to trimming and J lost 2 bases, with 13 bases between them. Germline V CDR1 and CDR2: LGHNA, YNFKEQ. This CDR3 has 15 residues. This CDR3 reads CASSLTRDPGNTIYF. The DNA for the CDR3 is TGTGCCAGCAGCTTAACGAGGGACCCTGGAAACACCATATATTTT.

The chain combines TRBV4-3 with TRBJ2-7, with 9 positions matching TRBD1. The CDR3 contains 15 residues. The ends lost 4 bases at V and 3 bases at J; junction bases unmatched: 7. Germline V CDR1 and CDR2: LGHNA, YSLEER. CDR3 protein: CASSRPGQGSYEQYF. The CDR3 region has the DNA TGCGCCAGCAGCCGCCCGGGACAGGGTAGCTACGAGCAGTACTTC.

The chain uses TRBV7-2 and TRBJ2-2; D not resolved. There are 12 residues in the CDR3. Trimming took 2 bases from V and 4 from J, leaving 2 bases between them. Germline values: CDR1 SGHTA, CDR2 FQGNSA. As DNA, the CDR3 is TGTGCCAGCAGCTTATCCACCGGGGAGCTGTTTTTT. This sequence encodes CASSLSTGELFF.

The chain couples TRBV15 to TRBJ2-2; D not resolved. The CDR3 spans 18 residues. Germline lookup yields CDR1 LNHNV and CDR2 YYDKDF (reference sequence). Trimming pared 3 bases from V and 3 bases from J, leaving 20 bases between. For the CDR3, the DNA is TGTGCCACCAGCAGTTTACGAGGTTCTCCATGGGACACCGGGGAGCTGTTTTTT. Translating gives CATSSLRGSPWDTGELFF.

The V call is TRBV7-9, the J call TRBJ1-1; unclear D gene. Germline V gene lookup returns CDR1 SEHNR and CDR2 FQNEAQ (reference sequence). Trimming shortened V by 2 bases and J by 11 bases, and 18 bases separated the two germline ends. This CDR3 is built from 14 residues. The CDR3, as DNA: TGTGCCAGCAGCTTAAAGGCGGCGCCGCAGTCCGCTTTCTTT. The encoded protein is CASSLKAAPQSAFF. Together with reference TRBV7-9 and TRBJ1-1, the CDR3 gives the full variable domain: DTGVSQNPRHKITKRGQNVTFRCDPISEHNRLYWYRQTLGQGPEFLTYFQNEAQLEKSRLLSDRFSAERPKGSFSTLEIQRTEQGDSAMYLCASSLKAAPQSAFFGQGTRLTVV.

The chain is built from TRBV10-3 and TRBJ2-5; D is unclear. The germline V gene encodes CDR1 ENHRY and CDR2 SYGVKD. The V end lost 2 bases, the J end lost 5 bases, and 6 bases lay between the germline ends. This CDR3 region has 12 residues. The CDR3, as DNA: TGTGCCATCAGTGAGGGGTCGGAGACCCAGTACTTC. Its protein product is CAISEGSETQYF.